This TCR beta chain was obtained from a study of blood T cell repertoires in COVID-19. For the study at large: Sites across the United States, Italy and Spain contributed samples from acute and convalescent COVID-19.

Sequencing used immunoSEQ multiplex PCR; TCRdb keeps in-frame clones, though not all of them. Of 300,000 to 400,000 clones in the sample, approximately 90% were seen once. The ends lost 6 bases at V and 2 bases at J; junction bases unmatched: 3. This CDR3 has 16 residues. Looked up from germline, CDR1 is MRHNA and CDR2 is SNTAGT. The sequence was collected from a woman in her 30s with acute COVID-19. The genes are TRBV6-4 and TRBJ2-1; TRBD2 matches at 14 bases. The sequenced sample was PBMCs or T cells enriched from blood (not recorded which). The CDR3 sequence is CASRKTSGGAYNEQFF. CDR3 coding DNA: TGTGCCAGCAGAAAGACTAGCGGGGGGGCCTACAATGAGCAGTTCTTC.